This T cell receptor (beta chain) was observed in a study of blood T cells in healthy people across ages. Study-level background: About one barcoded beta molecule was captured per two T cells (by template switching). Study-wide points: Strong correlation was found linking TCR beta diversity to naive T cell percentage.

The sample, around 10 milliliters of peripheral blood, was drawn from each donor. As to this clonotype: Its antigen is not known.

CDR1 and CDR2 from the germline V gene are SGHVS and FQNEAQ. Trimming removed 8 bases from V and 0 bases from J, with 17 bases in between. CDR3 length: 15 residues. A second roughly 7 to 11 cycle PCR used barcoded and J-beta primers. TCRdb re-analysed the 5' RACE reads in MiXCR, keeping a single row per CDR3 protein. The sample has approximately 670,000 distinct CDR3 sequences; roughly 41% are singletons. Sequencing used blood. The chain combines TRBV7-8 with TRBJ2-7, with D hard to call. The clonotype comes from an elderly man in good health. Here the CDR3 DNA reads TGTGCCAGCGGGCTTCGCGACACCAGCTCCTACGAGCAGTACTTC. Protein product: CASGLRDTSSYEQYF.